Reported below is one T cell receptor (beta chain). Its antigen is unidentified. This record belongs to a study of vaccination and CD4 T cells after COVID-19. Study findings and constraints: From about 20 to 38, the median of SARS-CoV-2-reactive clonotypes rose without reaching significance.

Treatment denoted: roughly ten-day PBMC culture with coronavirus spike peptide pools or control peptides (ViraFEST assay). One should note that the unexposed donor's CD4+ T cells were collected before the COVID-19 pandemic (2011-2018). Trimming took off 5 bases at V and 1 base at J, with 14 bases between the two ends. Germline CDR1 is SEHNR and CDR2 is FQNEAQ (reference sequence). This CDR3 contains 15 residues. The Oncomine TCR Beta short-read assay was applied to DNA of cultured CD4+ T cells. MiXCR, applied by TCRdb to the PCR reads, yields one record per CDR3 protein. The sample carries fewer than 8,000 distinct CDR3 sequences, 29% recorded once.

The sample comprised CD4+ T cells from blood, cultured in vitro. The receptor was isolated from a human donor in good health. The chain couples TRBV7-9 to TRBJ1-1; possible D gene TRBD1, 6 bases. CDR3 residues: CASSERAGANTEAFF. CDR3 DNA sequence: TGTGCCAGCAGCGAGAGGGCAGGGGCGAACACTGAAGCTTTCTTT.